The 5 T cell receptor beta chains listed next were all sequenced from one sample in a study of molecular identifiers for immune sequencing clone quantification. TCRdb itself ran the PCR reads through MiXCR, one entry per CDR3 protein. The top ten hold about 1.5% of the sample, which has 65,000 to 70,000 distinct CDR3 sequences, around 18% seen once. Sequencing was performed on naive CD8+ T cells from blood, with Jurkat cell RNA spiked in. The subset was: FACS-sorted CD8+CD4-CCR7+CD45RA+ naive T cells. Every receptor here comes from a human donor in good health. Some libraries in this study had Jurkat cell RNA spiked in.

This clonotype has a count of ten or more. This CDR3 is CASSQNSEQFF. CDR3 DNA: TGCGCCAGCAGCCAAAATAGTGAGCAGTTCTTC. The chain recombines TRBV4-1 with TRBJ2-1; no firm D call. Trimming cost V 2 bases and J 9 bases, with 5 bases left between them. The V gene's germline CDR1 is MGHRA and CDR2 YSYEKL. This CDR3 region has 11 residues.

The chain has TRBV2 and TRBJ2-5; no firm D call. Germline V gene lookup returns CDR1 SNHLY and CDR2 FYNNEI. The V gene lost 7 bases and the J gene lost 1 base, with 16 bases spanning the gap. This CDR3 has 15 amino acids. The CDR3 DNA sequence: TGTGCCAGCACCTCAGAGTGGAGCCTCCAAGAGACCCAGTACTTC. The encoded protein is CASTSEWSLQETQYF.

This clonotype was observed many times. The chain has TRBV20-1 and TRBJ1-1; maybe TRBD1 (5 bases). Germline V gives CDR1 DFQATT, CDR2 SNEGSKA (reference sequence). The ends were cut back, 6 bases at V and 4 bases at J, with 15 bases in the middle. The CDR3 loop spans 13 amino acids. CDR3 nucleotides: TGCAGTGCCGCAATGAGGGGACGCACTGAAGCTTTCTTT. As protein: CSAAMRGRTEAFF.

The CDR3 spells CASSPSGQGASPQQFF. Written as DNA, the CDR3 is TGCGCCAGCAGCCCCTCGGGACAGGGGGCCTCACCACAGCAGTTCTTC. The chain is built from TRBV4-1 and TRBJ2-1; 12 bases map to TRBD1. Germline assignment: CDR1 MGHRA and CDR2 YSYEKL. The CDR3 spans 16 residues. Trimming cost V 4 bases and J 11 bases; bases outside gene matches: 12.

This clonotype was counted many times. The chain carries TRBV7-9 and TRBJ2-3; 11 bases are shared with TRBD2. This CDR3 spans 14 amino acids. Unmatched junction bases numbered 1, after V lost 5 bases and J lost 3 bases. Germline CDR1 reads SEHNR; CDR2 reads FQNEAQ (reference sequence). CDR3 DNA sequence: TGTGCCAGCAGCCCTAGCGGGAGGACAGATACGCAGTATTTT. Residues: CASSPSGRTDTQYF.